The sequence of this T cell receptor (beta chain) was determined in a study of blood T cells in healthy people across ages. With a J-beta primer mix and a sample-barcoded 5' primer, a second PCR ran about 6 to 11 cycles. TCRdb reprocessed the 5' RACE reads with MiXCR, giving one entry per CDR3 protein. Of about 800,000 distinct CDR3 sequences detected, 58% appear once; the ten largest clones hold about 20%. The V segment lost 5 bases and the J segment 8 bases; nucleotides outside the gene matches: 12. From germline, CDR1 is DFQATT and CDR2 SNEGSKA (reference sequence). The CDR3 length is 14 residues.

Input material: blood. This TCR came from a man aged 25-40 years in good health. V is TRBV20-1 and J is TRBJ1-2, with 9 bases identical to TRBD1. The CDR3 reads CSADKLDRGGGYTF. CDR3 bases: TGCAGTGCTGACAAATTGGACAGGGGAGGAGGCTACACCTTC.